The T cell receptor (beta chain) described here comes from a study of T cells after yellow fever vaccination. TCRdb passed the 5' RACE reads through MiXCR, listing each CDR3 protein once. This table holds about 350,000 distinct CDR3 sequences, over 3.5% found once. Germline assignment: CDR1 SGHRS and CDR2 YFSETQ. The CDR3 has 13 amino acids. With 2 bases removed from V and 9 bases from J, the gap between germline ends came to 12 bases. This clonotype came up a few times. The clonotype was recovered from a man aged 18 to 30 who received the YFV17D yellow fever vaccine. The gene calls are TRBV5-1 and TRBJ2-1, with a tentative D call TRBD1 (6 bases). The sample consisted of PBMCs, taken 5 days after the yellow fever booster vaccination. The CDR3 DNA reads TGCGCCAGCAGCTTCTCAGGGGATTTTGAGCAGTTCTTC. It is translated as CASSFSGDFEQFF.